What follows describes a single T cell receptor (beta chain). This sample is drawn from a study of blood T cell repertoires in COVID-19. TCRdb's copy holds only in-frame clones and misses some; the assay was immunoSEQ multiplex PCR. The table records approximately 350,000 clones, about 89% of them present only once. Germline lookup yields CDR1 SNHLY and CDR2 FYNNEI. The CDR3 covers 15 residues. Between the trimmed V and J ends, which lost 0 bases and 2 bases, there was a span of 11 bases. The TCR comes from a young woman with COVID-19, enrolled during active disease. Sequencing was carried out using peripheral blood. V and J are TRBV2 and TRBJ2-7, with D possibly being TRBD2 (6 bases). CDR3 residues: CASSEALGGTYEQYF. The CDR3 DNA reads as TGTGCCAGCAGTGAAGCGCTTGGAGGGACCTACGAGCAGTACTTC.